This T cell receptor (beta chain) was retrieved from a study of blood T cell repertoires in COVID-19. Produced via immunoSEQ multiplex PCR; TCRdb's table is partial and in-frame only. The sample records about 250,000 clones, roughly four fifths being singletons. The sequence was collected from a man between 50 and 59 years old with active or convalescent COVID-19. The sequencing sample was made of peripheral blood.

Here the CDR3 DNA reads TGTGCCAGCAGCCCCGGCGGACAAGACTACGAGCAGTACTTC. The encoded protein is CASSPGGQDYEQYF. This sequence joins TRBV7-9 and TRBJ2-7; a weak D match, TRBD1 (5 bases). The CDR3 is 14 residues long. Germline V gene data show CDR1 as SEHNR and CDR2 as FQNEAQ (reference sequence). V dropped 5 bases and J dropped 3 bases, with 14 bases sitting between them.